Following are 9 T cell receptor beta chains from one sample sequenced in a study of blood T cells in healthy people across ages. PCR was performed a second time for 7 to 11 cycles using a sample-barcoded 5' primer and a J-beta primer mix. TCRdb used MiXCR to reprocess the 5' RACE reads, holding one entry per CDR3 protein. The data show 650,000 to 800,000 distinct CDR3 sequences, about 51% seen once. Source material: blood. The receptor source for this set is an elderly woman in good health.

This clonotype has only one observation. The chain's CDR3 is CASSTGQGAEAFF. The CDR3 coding sequence is TGTGCCAGCAGTACCGGACAGGGTGCTGAAGCTTTCTTT. The gene calls are TRBV12-3 or TRBV12-4 and TRBJ1-1, with 8 nucleotides matching TRBD1. Unmatched junction bases numbered 5, after V lost 5 bases and J lost 6 bases. The CDR3 contains 13 residues.

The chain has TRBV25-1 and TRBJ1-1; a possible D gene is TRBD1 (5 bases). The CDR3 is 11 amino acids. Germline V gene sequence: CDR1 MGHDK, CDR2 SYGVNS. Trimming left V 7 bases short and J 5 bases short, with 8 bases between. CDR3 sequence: CASTGTTEAFF. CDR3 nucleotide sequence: TGTGCCAGCACAGGGACGACTGAAGCTTTCTTT.

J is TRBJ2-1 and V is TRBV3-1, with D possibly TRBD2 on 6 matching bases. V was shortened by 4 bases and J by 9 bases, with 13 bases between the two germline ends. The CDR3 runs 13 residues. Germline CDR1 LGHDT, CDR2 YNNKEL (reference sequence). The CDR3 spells CASSPQEGSEQFF. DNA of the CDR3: TGTGCCAGCAGCCCCCAGGAGGGGAGTGAGCAGTTCTTC.

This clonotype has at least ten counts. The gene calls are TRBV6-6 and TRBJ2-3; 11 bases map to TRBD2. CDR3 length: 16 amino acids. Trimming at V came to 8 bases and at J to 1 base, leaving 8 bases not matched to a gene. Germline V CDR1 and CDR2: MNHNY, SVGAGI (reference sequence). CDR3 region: CASQTSGSVGTDTQYF. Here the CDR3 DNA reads TGTGCCAGCCAAACTAGCGGGAGTGTGGGCACAGATACGCAGTATTTT.

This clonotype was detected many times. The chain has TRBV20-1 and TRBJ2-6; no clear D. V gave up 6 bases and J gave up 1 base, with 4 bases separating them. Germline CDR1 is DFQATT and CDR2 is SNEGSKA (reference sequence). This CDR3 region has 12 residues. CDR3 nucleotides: TGCAGTGCAGGGTCTGGGGCCAACGTCCTGACTTTC. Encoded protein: CSAGSGANVLTF.

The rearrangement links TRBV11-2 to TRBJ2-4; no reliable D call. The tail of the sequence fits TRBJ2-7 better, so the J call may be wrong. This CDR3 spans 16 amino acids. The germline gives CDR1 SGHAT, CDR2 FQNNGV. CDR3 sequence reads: CASSLGGPPSAHEQYF. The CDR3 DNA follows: TGTGCCAGCAGCTTAGGAGGCCCTCCATCCGCCCACGAGCAGTACTTC.

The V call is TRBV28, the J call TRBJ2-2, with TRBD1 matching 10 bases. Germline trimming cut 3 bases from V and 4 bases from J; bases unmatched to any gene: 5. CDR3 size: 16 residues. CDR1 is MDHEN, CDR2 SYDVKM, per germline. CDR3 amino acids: CASSFPGTGATGELFF. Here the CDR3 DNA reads TGTGCCAGCAGTTTTCCCGGGACAGGGGCCACCGGGGAGCTGTTTTTT.

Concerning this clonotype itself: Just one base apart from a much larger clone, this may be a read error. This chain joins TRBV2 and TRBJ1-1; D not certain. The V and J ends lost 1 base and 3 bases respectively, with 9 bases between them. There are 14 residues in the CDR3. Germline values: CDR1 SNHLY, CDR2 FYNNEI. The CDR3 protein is CASSEGGRDTEAFF. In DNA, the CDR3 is TGTGCCAGCAGTGAAGGCGGTAGAGACACTGAAGCTTTCTTT.

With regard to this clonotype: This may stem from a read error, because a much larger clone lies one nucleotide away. The CDR3 nucleotides read TGCAGTGCTAGACCCACGGGCGGGAGGAGAGAATCTTTCTTT. It codes for CSARPTGGRRESFF. J is TRBJ1-1 and V is TRBV20-1; D not certain. Germline CDR1 is DFQATT and CDR2 is SNEGSKA (reference sequence). The germline V and J ends were trimmed by 2 bases and 12 bases, with 22 bases remaining between them. This CDR3 comprises 14 residues.